This section outlines one TCR beta chain sequence together with its context. The junction departs from the called germline gene at one end, perhaps through a read error. This specimen belongs to a study of blood T cell repertoires in COVID-19. The CDR3 is 14 residues long. Germline V gene sequence: CDR1 MNHEY, CDR2 SVGAGI. The data were produced by immunoSEQ multiplex PCR, yet TCRdb's version contains in-frame clones alone and is incomplete. Among hundreds of thousands of clones listed, approximately 90% were seen once. The receptor was derived from a woman aged 18-30 years with acute or convalescent COVID-19. V usage is TRBV6-5 and J usage is TRBJ1-4; a possible D gene is TRBD1 (5 bases). What was sequenced was peripheral blood. The CDR3 is CASSSPGGVEKMFF. The DNA of the CDR3 is TGTGCCAGCAGTTCCCCGGGAGGGGTCGAAAAAATGTTTTTT.